The entry below describes one TCR beta chain. The antigen is unknown. CDR1 is MNHEY and CDR2 is SMNVEV in the germline V gene (reference sequence). This CDR3 contains 15 residues. Trimming pared 3 bases from V and 0 bases from J, leaving 8 bases between. These data belong to a study of T cells in localized non-small cell lung cancer. Study conclusions and caveats: Elevated circulating T cell density in blood was associated with longer overall survival.

Some clones are missing from TCRdb's copy, which holds only in-frame ones; the method was immunoSEQ multiplex PCR. Among about 21,000 clones listed, approximately 90% were seen once. This sequence joins TRBV27 and TRBJ2-2, with D possibly called TRBD1 or TRBD2 (5 bases each). The TCR originated in a male donor older than 55 with stage I squamous cell lung carcinoma. The sample here was peripheral blood, taken before any cancer treatment. CDR3 in DNA: TGTGCCAGCAGTTTGAGGGGTTCGAACACCGGGGAGCTGTTTTTT. Its protein is CASSLRGSNTGELFF.